The 8 T cell receptor beta chains reported below all come from one sample, sequenced in a study of T cells expressing NK-cell markers. TCRdb re-called the 5' RACE reads; every CDR3 protein appears as one record, without DNA. The specimen's table records fewer than 400,000 distinct CDR3 sequences. The sample consisted of blood T cells: a sorted CD56 or NKG2C T cell subset, CD4+ or CD8+ T cells, or bulk PBMC T cells (not recorded which). Receptors originate from a woman aged 45-65 years in good health.

The chain couples TRBV5-1 to TRBJ2-2. Germline V gene lookup returns CDR1 SGHRS and CDR2 YFSETQ. The CDR3 contains 14 residues. The CDR3 protein is CASSLVTVNGELFF.

The genes are TRBV7-2 and TRBJ2-3; the D call from TCRdb, TRBD2, cannot be confirmed without DNA. The germline CDR1 and CDR2 sequences are SGHTA and FQGNSA. The CDR3 sequence is 15 residues long. CDR3 in amino acids: CASSLFGTSGMTQYF.

The rearrangement uses TRBV12-3 or TRBV12-4 and TRBJ1-1. This CDR3 has 12 amino acids. This CDR3 is CASSQIRSEAFF.

This chain uses TRBV18 with TRBJ2-7; there is no DNA to check the TCRdb D call of TRBD1. This CDR3 is 15 amino acids long. Per germline, CDR1 KGHSH and CDR2 LQKENI. CDR3 region: CASSPGTGEPYEQYF.

This chain connects TRBV20-1 to TRBJ2-1; TCRdb returns TRBD2, unconfirmable since there is no DNA. Germline V lookup: CDR1 DFQATT, CDR2 SNEGSKA (reference sequence). The CDR3 is 16 amino acids. CDR3 sequence: CSARTAAGGSYNEQFF.

The rearrangement uses TRBV12-3 or TRBV12-4 and TRBJ2-7; no DNA is available, so the TRBD2 call from TCRdb remains unchecked. The CDR3 is 13 residues long. The CDR3 reads CASTTSSNYEQYF.

The chain is built from TRBV4-2 and TRBJ1-4. Germline V lookup: CDR1 LGHNA, CDR2 YNFKEQ. CDR3 length: 16 amino acids. This chain's CDR3 is CASSQDDTSTNEKLFF.

The V gene is TRBV5-1, the J gene TRBJ2-3. CDR3 length: 15 residues. Germline V gene sequence: CDR1 SGHRS, CDR2 YFSETQ. CDR3 loop: CASSDTVGSTDTQYF.